This record looks at one T cell receptor (beta chain) sequence and its context. As yet, its antigen is unknown. The data were produced by immunoSEQ multiplex PCR, yet TCRdb's version contains in-frame clones alone and is incomplete. The table includes about 2.2 million clones, roughly 91% detected once. The CDR3 covers 13 residues. Germline assignment: CDR1 SQVTM and CDR2 ANQGSEA. Trimming shortened V by 7 bases and J by 6 bases, and 19 bases separated the two germline ends. The record originates from a study of shared clonotypes between healthy human individuals. Study-wide context: Three CD4 naive, three CD4 memory, two CD8 naive and one CD8 memory plate were used per donor.

It was CD45RO-negative cells, positively selected for CCR7, that made up naive CD8 cells, with terminally differentiated effector memory CD45RA+ cells excluded. Study observations and caveats: Researchers sampled blood only, noting tissue repertoires likely differ.

The sequence derives from a man younger than 35 in good health. Some clones in this sample may be carry-over from other donors' samples. This chain links TRBV29-1 with TRBJ2-7; possible D gene TRBD2, 6 bases. The sample comprised naive CD8+ T cells from PBMCs. The CDR3 loop reads CSADAAPGGEQYF. The DNA of the CDR3 is TGCAGCGCAGACGCGGCTCCCGGGGGCGAGCAGTACTTC.